This T cell receptor (beta chain) was obtained from a study of blood T cell repertoires in COVID-19. Seattle enrolled patients during active infection and tracked them longitudinally. Generated by immunoSEQ multiplex PCR, the TCRdb table keeps only in-frame clones and is missing some. The data hold 100,000 to 150,000 clones, with approximately 90% observed a single time. The CDR3 spans 14 residues. Germline assignment: CDR1 LGHDT and CDR2 YNNKEL (reference sequence). V was cut by 1 base and J by 1 base, with 6 bases left in between. This clonotype was sampled from a man aged 55 to 70 with COVID-19, enrolled during active disease. Sequencing was carried out using peripheral blood. The chain is built from TRBV3-1 (or the pseudogene TRBV3-2) and TRBJ2-3; D ambiguous. The CDR3 protein is CASSQGRGTDTQYF. CDR3 coding DNA: TGTGCCAGCAGCCAAGGTCGGGGCACAGATACGCAGTATTTT.